Below are 18 T cell receptor beta chains sequenced from a single sample in a study of identifying expanded T cells in peripheral blood. The protocol was immunoSEQ multiplex PCR, while the TCRdb copy is restricted to in-frame clones and leaves out a portion. The sample records roughly 92,000 clones, around nine tenths being singletons. The sequencing sample was made of blood. These receptors were obtained from a person aged 18 to 70 in good health.

V usage is TRBV30 and J usage is TRBJ2-5; D is ambiguous. CDR1 and CDR2 (germline): GTSNPN, SVGIG (reference sequence). V lost 4 bases and J lost 5, with 14 bases in between. The CDR3 runs to 13 residues. This chain's CDR3 is CAWTVGVRETQYF. CDR3 coding DNA: TGTGCCTGGACAGTCGGAGTAAGGGAGACCCAGTACTTC. Full variable domain (rest looked up from reference TRBV30 and TRBJ2-5): SQTIHQWPATLVQPVGSPLSLECTVEGTSNPNLYWYRQAAGRGLQLLFYSVGIGQISSEVPQNLSASRPQDRQFILSSKKLLLSDSGFYLCAWTVGVRETQYFGPGTRLLVL.

V usage is TRBV19 and J usage is TRBJ2-5, with D perhaps TRBD2 (5 bases). The CDR3 runs 14 residues. Looked up from germline, CDR1 is LNHDA and CDR2 is SQIVND (reference sequence). V was cut by 6 bases and J by 4 bases, with 15 bases left in between. In DNA, the CDR3 is TGTGCCAGTAGCATGACTATGGGCGGAGAGACCCAGTACTTC. This encodes CASSMTMGGETQYF.

The chain is built from TRBV19 and TRBJ2-7; TRBD1 might be the D (5 bases). CDR3 length: 14 amino acids. Germline CDR1 and CDR2: LNHDA and SQIVND (reference sequence). Trimming stripped 2 bases from V and 6 bases from J, with 14 bases between. CDR3: CASSITGLPSEQYF. The CDR3 nucleotides read TGTGCCAGTAGTATAACAGGTCTCCCCTCCGAGCAGTACTTC.

The chain is built from TRBV9 and TRBJ1-3; no clear D. The CDR3 covers 13 residues. Trimming took off 4 bases at V and 8 bases at J, with 13 bases between the two ends. Germline CDR1 is SGDLS and CDR2 is YYNGEE. The CDR3 is CASSPGEEDTIYF. CDR3 sequence (DNA): TGTGCCAGCAGCCCCGGAGAGGAGGACACCATATATTTT.

The rearrangement uses TRBV7-2 and TRBJ1-4, with 7 bases matching TRBD1. J was trimmed by 7 bases and V by 2 bases; bases with no gene match: 7. The CDR3 spans 15 residues. Germline CDR1 SGHTA, CDR2 FQGNSA. The CDR3 bases are TGTGCCAGCAGCTTACAACAGGGGTGGGGTGAAAAACTGTTTTTT. It is translated as CASSLQQGWGEKLFF.

The chain combines TRBV5-1 with TRBJ2-2; 10 bases align to TRBD2. The CDR3 is 17 amino acids. V was clipped by 1 base and J by 5 bases; unmatched bases: 8. Per germline, CDR1 SGHRS and CDR2 YFSETQ. The CDR3 loop is CASSLKPSGGTTGELFF. The CDR3 coding sequence is TGCGCCAGCAGCTTGAAGCCTAGCGGGGGCACAACCGGGGAGCTGTTTTTT.

This sequence joins TRBV11-1 and TRBJ2-5; no clear D gene. Trimming cost V 3 bases and J 2 bases, with 16 bases left between them. This CDR3 is 16 amino acids long. Germline values: CDR1 SGHAT, CDR2 FQDESV (reference sequence). CDR3 bases: TGTGCCAGCAGCTTTCCGGGTCGTCCCGAACAAGAGACCCAGTACTTC. It specifies CASSFPGRPEQETQYF.

This chain connects TRBV29-1 to TRBJ1-2; D not resolved. Germline-derived CDR1 and CDR2 are SQVTM and ANQGSEA. V was shortened by 5 bases and J by 2 bases, with 6 bases between the two germline ends. The CDR3 consists of 11 residues. This CDR3 is CSVSGNYGYTF. The CDR3 nucleotides read TGCAGCGTTTCCGGAAACTATGGCTACACCTTC.

This clone was counted a single time. CDR3 residues: CASSPFPPSGGNEKLFF. CDR3 nucleotides: TGCGCCAGCAGCCCTTTTCCCCCTTCGGGAGGCAATGAAAAACTGTTTTTT. The rearrangement joins TRBV4-1 to TRBJ1-4; D ambiguous. The CDR3 contains 17 residues. The germline V and J ends were trimmed by 4 bases and 5 bases, with 20 bases remaining between them. Germline assignment: CDR1 MGHRA and CDR2 YSYEKL.

As DNA, the CDR3 is TGTGCCAGCAGCTTAGTATCCAGGGACCAGGGGGCTTTCTTT. Translating gives CASSLVSRDQGAFF. The chain joins TRBV7-9 to TRBJ1-1, with D possibly being TRBD1 (6 bases). From germline, CDR1 is SEHNR and CDR2 FQNEAQ (reference sequence). The CDR3 contains 14 residues. Trimming cost V 1 base and J 11 bases, with 17 bases left between them. Drawing the rest from reference TRBV7-9 and TRBJ1-1, the complete variable domain is DTGVSQNPRHKITKRGQNVTFRCDPISEHNRLYWYRQTLGQGPEFLTYFQNEAQLEKSRLLSDRFSAERPKGSFSTLEIQRTEQGDSAMYLCASSLVSRDQGAFFGQGTRLTVV.

This clone was seen only a few times. V is TRBV18 and J is TRBJ1-2, with TRBD1 as a possible D gene (5 bases). V lost 2 bases and J 6 bases, leaving 10 bases between the germline ends. Per germline, CDR1 KGHSH and CDR2 LQKENI. There are 13 residues in the CDR3. This CDR3 is CASSPFGGDGYTF. The DNA of the CDR3 is TGTGCCAGCTCACCATTTGGAGGGGATGGCTACACCTTC.

The chain's CDR3 is CASRTSTKGTQYF. CDR3 DNA sequence: TGTGCCAGCAGGACCTCCACGAAGGGTACGCAGTATTTT. The chain has TRBV2 and TRBJ2-3; D is unresolved. Trimming removed 6 bases at V and 8 bases at J, with 15 bases between. From germline, CDR1 is SNHLY and CDR2 FYNNEI. The CDR3 covers 13 residues.

The chain is built from TRBV2 and TRBJ1-5, with D possibly being TRBD1 (5 bases). The germline gives CDR1 SNHLY, CDR2 FYNNEI. V was cut by 6 bases and J by 0 bases, with 18 bases left in between. The CDR3 spans 17 residues. DNA of the CDR3: TGTGCCAGCAGGCGCGGCGGGGGGACCCTTAGCAATCAGCCCCAGCATTTT. The encoded protein is CASRRGGGTLSNQPQHF.

The CDR3 DNA reads TGTGCCAGCAGCTTGTGGGGCGGGGAAGATACGCAGTATTTT. It translates to CASSLWGGEDTQYF. The chain recombines TRBV7-2 with TRBJ2-3; TRBD2 is a possible D gene (6 bases). V dropped 3 bases and J dropped 5 bases, with 12 bases sitting between them. This CDR3 spans 14 amino acids. Germline CDR1 is SGHTA and CDR2 is FQGNSA. Complete variable domain (other parts from reference TRBV7-2 and TRBJ2-3): GAGVSQSPSNKVTEKGKDVELRCDPISGHTALYWYRQSLGQGLEFLIYFQGNSAPDKSGLPSDRFSAERTGGSVSTLTIQRTQQEDSAVYLCASSLWGGEDTQYFGPGTRLTVL.

V and J are TRBV2 and TRBJ1-2, with 8 bases aligning to TRBD1. The V and J ends lost 6 bases and 7 bases, in that order; junction bases with no gene match: 7. This CDR3 has 13 residues. Looked up from germline, CDR1 is SNHLY and CDR2 is FYNNEI. The DNA of the CDR3 is TGTGCCAGCAGCTGGGACAGGCAACCTGGCTACACCTTC. This encodes CASSWDRQPGYTF. The whole variable domain, remainder taken from reference TRBV2 and TRBJ1-2, is EPEVTQTPSHQVTQMGQEVILRCVPISNHLYFYWYRQILGQKVEFLVSFYNNEISEKSEIFDDQFSVERPDGSNFTLKIRSTKLEDSAMYFCASSWDRQPGYTFGSGTRLTVV.

The rearrangement links TRBV7-9 to TRBJ1-2; D remains unclear. Germline CDR1 is SEHNR and CDR2 is FQNEAQ (reference sequence). Trimming took 5 bases from V and 2 from J, leaving 12 bases between them. CDR3 size: 14 residues. CDR3 region: CASSGRTVNYGYTF. Here the CDR3 DNA reads TGTGCCAGCAGCGGACGGACCGTGAACTATGGCTACACCTTC.

Concerning this clone itself: Other DNA sequences from this sample encode an identical CDR3 as well. This chain links TRBV15 with TRBJ1-5; D is uncertain. CDR3 length equals 14 residues. Looked up from germline, CDR1 is LNHNV and CDR2 is YYDKDF (reference sequence). V was cut by 0 bases and J by 2 bases, with 5 bases left in between. CDR3: CATSRDRGNQPQHF. The CDR3 coding sequence is TGTGCCACCAGCAGAGATCGGGGCAATCAGCCCCAGCATTTT.

This chain uses TRBV2 with TRBJ1-2; tentatively, D is TRBD1 (5 bases). CDR3 length: 11 amino acids. Trimming pared 9 bases from V and 8 bases from J, leaving 13 bases between. CDR1 and CDR2 from the germline V gene are SNHLY and FYNNEI. The CDR3 is CARTVAIGYTF. DNA of the CDR3: TGTGCCAGGACAGTTGCAATAGGCTACACCTTC.